Listed here is a single T cell receptor beta chain. Here immunoSEQ multiplex PCR was the method, and the copy in TCRdb shows in-frame clones only, minus some. The table includes hundreds of thousands of clones, more than 75% detected once. This sample is part of a study of shared T cell receptors in the human thymus. Unmatched junction bases numbered 8, after V lost 0 bases and J lost 13 bases. The CDR3 totals 15 residues. Germline V lookup: CDR1 LGHNA, CDR2 YNFKEQ. These data were also reused for a study on human thymus T cells. From that paper: Donors consisted of healthy Finnish infants (having corrective surgery for congenital heart defects). Thymic material originated from resections removed in the course of corrective heart surgery. Thymic and blood repertoires seemed to favor certain V and J genes. Related work found strong thymic repertoire overlap between unrelated individuals.

The chain is built from TRBV4-2 and TRBJ2-1, with 11 bases matching TRBD2. This receptor was obtained from a boy under two years old with a congenital heart defect. Sequencing was carried out using thymocytes. The CDR3 sequence is CASSQDWASGGSQFF. CDR3 DNA sequence: TGTGCCAGCAGCCAAGATTGGGCTAGCGGGGGGTCTCAGTTCTTC.